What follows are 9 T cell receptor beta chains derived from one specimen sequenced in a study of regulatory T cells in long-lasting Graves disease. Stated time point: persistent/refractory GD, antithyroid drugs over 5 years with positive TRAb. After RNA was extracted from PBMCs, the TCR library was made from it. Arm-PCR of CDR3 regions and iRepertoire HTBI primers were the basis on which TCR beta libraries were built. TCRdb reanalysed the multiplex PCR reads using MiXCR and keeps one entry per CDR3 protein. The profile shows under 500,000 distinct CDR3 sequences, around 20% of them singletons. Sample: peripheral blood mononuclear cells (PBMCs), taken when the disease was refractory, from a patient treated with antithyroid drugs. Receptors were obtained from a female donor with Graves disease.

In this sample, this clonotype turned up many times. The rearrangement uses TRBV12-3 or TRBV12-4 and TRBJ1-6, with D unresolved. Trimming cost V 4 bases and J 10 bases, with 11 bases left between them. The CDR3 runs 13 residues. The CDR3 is CASSSPLQSPLHF. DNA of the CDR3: TGTGCCAGCAGTTCACCCCTGCAGTCACCCCTCCACTTT.

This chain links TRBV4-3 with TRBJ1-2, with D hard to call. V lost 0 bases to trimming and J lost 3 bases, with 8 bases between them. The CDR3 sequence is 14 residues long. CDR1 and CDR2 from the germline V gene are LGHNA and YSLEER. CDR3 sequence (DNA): TGCGCCAGCAGCCAAGAGATGGGGTACTATGGCTACACCTTC. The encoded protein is CASSQEMGYYGYTF.

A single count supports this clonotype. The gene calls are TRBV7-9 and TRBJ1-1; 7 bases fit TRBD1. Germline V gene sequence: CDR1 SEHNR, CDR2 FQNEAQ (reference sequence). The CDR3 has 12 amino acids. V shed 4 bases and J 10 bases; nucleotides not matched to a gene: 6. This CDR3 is CASSSGGVTAFF. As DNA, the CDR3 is TGTGCCAGCAGCTCAGGGGGGGTAACAGCTTTCTTT.

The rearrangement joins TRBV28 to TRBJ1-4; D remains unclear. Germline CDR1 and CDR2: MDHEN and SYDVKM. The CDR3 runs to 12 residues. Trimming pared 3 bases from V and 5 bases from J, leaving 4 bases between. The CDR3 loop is CASSFPNEKLFF. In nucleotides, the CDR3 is TGTGCCAGCAGTTTTCCCAATGAAAAACTGTTTTTT.

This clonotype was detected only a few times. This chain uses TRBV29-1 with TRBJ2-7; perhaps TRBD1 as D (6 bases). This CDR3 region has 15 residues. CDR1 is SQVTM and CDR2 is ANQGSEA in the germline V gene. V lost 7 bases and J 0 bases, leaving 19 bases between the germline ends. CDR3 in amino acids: CSALFGDINSYEQYF. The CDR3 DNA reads TGCAGCGCCCTCTTTGGGGACATCAACTCCTACGAGCAGTACTTC.

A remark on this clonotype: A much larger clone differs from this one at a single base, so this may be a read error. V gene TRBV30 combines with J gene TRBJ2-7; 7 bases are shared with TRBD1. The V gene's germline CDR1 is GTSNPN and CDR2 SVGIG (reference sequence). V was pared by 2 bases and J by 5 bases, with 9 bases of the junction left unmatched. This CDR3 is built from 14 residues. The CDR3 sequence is CAWSQGVSGNEQYF. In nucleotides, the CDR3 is TGTGCCTGGAGTCAGGGGGTGAGTGGAAACGAGCAGTACTTC.

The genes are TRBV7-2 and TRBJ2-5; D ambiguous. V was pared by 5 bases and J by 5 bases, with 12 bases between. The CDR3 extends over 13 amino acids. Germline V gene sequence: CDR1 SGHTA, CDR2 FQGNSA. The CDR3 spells CASSRIFEETQYF. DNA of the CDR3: TGTGCCAGCAGCCGCATTTTCGAGGAGACCCAGTACTTC.

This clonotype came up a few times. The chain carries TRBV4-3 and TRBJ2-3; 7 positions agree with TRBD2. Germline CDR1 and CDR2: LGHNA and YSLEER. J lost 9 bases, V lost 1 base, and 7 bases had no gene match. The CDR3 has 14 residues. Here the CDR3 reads CASSQVSAGVTQYF. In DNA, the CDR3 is TGCGCCAGCAGCCAAGTTAGTGCGGGAGTAACGCAGTATTTT.

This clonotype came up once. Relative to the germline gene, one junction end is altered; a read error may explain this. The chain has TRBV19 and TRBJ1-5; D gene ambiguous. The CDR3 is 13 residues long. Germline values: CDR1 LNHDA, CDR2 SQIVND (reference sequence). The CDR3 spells CASGIGGDQPQHF. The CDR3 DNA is TGTGCCAGTGGTATTGGTGGAGATCAGCCCCAGCATTTT.